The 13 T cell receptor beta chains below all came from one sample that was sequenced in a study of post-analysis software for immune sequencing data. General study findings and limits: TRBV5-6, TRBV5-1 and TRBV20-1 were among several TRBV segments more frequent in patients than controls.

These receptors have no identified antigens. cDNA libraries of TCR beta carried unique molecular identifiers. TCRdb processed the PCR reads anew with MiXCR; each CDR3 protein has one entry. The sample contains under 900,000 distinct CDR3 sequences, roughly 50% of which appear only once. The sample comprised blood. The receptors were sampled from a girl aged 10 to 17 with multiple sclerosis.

The CDR3 coding sequence is TGTGCCAGCAGCCAAGATTTAGGGGGATCCTACGAGCAGTACTTC. Translation: CASSQDLGGSYEQYF. This rearrangement joins TRBV3-1 to TRBJ2-7, with D perhaps matching TRBD1 (6 bases). Germline CDR1 and CDR2: LGHDT and YNNKEL (reference sequence). The CDR3 is 15 residues long. V was clipped by 0 bases and J by 1 base, with 10 bases between them.

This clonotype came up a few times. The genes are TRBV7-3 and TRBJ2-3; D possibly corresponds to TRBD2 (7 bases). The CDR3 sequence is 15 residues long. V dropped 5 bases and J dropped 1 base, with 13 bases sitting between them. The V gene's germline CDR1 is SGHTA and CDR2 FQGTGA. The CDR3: CASSQRGGGTDTQYF. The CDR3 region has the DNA TGTGCCAGCAGCCAAAGGGGGGGAGGCACAGATACGCAGTATTTT.

In nucleotides, the CDR3 is TGTGCTAGTGGTTTGGTACAGGGGAGATGGACAGGGTTCAGCTACGAGCAGTACTTC. Its protein is CASGLVQGRWTGFSYEQYF. V gene TRBV12-5 combines with J gene TRBJ2-7; 8 bases fit TRBD1. This CDR3 is 19 amino acids long. The V and J ends lost 0 bases and 3 bases, in that order; junction bases with no gene match: 16. CDR1 is LGHNT and CDR2 is FRNRAP in the germline V gene.

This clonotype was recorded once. For the CDR3, the DNA is TGCGCCAGCAGCTTGAGGGCCCAACCCCACGCCGGTGAGCAGTTCTTC. Translated: CASSLRAQPHAGEQFF. The chain combines TRBV5-1 with TRBJ2-1; D uncertain. Trimming stripped 1 base from V and 9 bases from J, with 20 bases between. CDR1 and CDR2 from the germline V gene are SGHRS and YFSETQ. This CDR3 region has 16 residues.

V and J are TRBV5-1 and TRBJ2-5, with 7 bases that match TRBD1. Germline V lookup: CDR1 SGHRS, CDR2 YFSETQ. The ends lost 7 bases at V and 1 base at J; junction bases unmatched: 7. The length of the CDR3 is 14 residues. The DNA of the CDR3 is TGCGCCAGCGTAGACAGGGCAACCCAAGAGACCCAGTACTTC. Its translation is CASVDRATQETQYF. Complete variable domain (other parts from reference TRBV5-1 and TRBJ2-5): KAGVTQTPRYLIKTRGQQVTLSCSPISGHRSVSWYQQTPGQGLQFLFEYFSETQRNKGNFPGRFSGRQFSNSRSEMNVSTLELGDSALYLCASVDRATQETQYFGPGTRLLVL.

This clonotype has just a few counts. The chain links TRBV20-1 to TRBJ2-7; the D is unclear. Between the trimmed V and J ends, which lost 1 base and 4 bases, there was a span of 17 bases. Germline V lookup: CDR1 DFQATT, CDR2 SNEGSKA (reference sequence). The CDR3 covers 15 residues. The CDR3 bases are TGCAGTGCTAGAGTCCCCGGGTCAGTTGGGTACGAGCAGTACTTC. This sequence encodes CSARVPGSVGYEQYF.

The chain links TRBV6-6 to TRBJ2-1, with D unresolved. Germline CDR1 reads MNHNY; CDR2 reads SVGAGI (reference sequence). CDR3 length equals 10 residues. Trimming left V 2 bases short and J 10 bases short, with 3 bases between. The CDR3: CASSYPEQFF. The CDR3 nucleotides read TGTGCCAGCAGTTACCCAGAGCAGTTCTTC.

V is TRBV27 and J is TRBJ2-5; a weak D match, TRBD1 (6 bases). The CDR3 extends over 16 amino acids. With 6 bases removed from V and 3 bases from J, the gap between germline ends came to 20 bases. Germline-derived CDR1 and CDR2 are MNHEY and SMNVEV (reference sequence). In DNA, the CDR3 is TGTGCCAGCAGCATAGACAGGCCTGGGGCCAAAGAGACCCAGTACTTC. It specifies CASSIDRPGAKETQYF.

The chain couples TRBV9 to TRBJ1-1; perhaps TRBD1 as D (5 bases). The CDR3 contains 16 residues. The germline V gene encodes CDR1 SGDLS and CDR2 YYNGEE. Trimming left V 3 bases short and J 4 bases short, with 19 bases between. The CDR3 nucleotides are TGTGCCAGCAGCGCGAAGGGGACCCCGTGGGGCACTGAAGCTTTCTTT. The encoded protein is CASSAKGTPWGTEAFF.

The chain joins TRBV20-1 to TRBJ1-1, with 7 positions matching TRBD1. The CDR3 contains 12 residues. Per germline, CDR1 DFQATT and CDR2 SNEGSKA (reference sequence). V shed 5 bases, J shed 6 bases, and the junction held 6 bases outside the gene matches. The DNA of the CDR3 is TGCAGTGCTGAGGGGGCGCGAGCTGAAGCTTTCTTT. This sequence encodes CSAEGARAEAFF.

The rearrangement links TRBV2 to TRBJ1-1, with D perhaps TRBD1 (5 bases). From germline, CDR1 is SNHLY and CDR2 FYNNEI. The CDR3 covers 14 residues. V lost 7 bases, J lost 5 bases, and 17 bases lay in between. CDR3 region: CASNVGRAKTEAFF. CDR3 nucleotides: TGTGCCAGCAACGTTGGCAGGGCGAAAACTGAAGCTTTCTTT.

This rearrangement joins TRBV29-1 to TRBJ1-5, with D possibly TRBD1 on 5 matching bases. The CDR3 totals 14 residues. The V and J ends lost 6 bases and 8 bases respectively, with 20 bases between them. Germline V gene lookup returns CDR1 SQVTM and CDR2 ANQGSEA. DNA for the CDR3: TGCAGCGTCAGGACAACCCAGGGATCGGAGCCCCAGCATTTT. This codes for CSVRTTQGSEPQHF.

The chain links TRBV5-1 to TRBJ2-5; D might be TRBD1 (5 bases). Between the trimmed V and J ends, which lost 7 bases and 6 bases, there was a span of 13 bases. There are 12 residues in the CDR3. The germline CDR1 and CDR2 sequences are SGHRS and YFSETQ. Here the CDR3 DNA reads TGCGCCAGCCTCGGTCCAGGGAAGACCCAGTACTTC. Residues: CASLGPGKTQYF.